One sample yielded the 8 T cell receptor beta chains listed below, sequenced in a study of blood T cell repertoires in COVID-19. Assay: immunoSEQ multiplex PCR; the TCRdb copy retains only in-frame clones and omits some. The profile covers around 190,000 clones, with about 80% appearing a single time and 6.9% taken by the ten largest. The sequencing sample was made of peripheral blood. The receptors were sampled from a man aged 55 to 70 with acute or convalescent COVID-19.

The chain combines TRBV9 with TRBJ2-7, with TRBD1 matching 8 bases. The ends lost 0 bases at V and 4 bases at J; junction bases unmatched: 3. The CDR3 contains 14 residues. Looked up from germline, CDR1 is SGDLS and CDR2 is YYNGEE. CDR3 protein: CASSVEDRAYEQYF. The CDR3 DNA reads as TGTGCCAGCAGCGTAGAGGACAGGGCGTACGAGCAGTACTTC.

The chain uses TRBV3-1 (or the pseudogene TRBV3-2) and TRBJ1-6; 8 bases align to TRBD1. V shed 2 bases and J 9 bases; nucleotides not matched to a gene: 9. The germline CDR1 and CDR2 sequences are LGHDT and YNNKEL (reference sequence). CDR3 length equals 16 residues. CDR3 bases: TGTGCCAGCAGCCAAAGCCAAGGGACAGGAATTTCACCCCTCCACTTT. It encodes CASSQSQGTGISPLHF.

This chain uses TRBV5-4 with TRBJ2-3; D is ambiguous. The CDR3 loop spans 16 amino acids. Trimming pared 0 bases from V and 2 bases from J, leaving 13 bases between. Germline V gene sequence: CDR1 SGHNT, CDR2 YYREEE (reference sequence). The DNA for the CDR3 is TGTGCCAGCAGCTTGGAGTATGTAACATACACAGATACGCAGTATTTT. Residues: CASSLEYVTYTDTQYF.

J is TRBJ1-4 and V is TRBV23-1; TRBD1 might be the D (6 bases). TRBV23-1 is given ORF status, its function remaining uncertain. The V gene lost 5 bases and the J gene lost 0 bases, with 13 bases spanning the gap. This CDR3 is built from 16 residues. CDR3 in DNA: TGCGCCAGCAGTAGTGGACAGATGGCAACTAATGAAAAACTGTTTTTT. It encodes CASSSGQMATNEKLFF.

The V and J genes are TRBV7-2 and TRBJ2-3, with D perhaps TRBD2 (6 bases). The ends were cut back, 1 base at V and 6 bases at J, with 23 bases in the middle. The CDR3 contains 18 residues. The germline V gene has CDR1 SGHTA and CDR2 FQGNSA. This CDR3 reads CASSLVIVGRSGEDTQYF. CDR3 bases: TGTGCCAGCAGCTTAGTTATTGTGGGTCGCTCGGGAGAGGATACGCAGTATTTT.

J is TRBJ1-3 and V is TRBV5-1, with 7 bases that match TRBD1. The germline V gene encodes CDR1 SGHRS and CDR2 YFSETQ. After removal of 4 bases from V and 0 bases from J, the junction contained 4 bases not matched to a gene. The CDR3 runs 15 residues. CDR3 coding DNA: TGCGCCAGCAGCGTGGGACAGCGCTCTGGAAACACCATATATTTT. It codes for CASSVGQRSGNTIYF.

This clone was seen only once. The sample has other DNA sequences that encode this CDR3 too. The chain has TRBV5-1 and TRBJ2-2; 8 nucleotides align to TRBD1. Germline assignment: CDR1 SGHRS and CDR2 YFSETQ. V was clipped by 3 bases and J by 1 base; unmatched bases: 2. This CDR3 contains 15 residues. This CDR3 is CASSSGQGNTGELFF. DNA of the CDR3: TGCGCCAGCAGCTCCGGACAGGGGAACACCGGGGAGCTGTTTTTT.

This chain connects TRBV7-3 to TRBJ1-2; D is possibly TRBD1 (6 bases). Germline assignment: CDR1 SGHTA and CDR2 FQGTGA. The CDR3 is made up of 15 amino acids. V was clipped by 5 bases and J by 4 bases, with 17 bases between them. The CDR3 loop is CASSAGASRSYGYTF. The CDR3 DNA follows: TGTGCCAGCAGCGCGGGGGCCAGCAGGTCCTATGGCTACACCTTC. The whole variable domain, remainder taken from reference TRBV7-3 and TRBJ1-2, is GAGVSQTPSNKVTEKGKYVELRCDPISGHTALYWYRQSLGQGPEFLIYFQGTGAADDSGLPNDRFFAVRPEGSVSTLKIQRTERGDSAVYLCASSAGASRSYGYTFGSGTRLTVV.